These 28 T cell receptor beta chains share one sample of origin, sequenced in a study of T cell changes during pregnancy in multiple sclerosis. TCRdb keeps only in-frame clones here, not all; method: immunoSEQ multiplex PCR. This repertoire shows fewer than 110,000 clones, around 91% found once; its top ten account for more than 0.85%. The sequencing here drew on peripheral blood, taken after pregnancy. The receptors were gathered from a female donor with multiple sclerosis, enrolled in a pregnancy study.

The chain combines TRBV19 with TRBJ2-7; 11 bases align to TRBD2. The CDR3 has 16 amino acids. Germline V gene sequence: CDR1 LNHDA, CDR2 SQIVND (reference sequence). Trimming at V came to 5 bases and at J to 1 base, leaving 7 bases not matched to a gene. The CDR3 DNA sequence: TGTGCCAGTAGTTCTCCTAGCGGGAGGCCTTCCTACGAGCAGTACTTC. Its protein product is CASSSPSGRPSYEQYF.

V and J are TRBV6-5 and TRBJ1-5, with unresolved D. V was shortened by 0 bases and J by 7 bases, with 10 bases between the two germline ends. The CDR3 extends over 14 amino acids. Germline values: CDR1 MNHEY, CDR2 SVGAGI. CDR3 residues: CASSYSTDMQPQHF. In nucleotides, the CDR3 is TGTGCCAGCAGTTACTCGACTGATATGCAGCCCCAGCATTTT.

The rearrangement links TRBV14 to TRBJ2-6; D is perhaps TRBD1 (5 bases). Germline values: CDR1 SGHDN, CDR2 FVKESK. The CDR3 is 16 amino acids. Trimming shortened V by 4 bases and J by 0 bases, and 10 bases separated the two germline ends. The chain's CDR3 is CASSPLRGSGANVLTF. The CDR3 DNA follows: TGTGCCAGCAGCCCGCTTAGGGGCTCTGGGGCCAACGTCCTGACTTTC.

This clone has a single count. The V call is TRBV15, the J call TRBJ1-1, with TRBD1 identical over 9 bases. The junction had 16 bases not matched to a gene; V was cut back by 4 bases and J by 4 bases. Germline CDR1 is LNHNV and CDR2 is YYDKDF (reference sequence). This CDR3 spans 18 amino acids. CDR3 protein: CATSKLKISQGASTEAFF. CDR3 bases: TGTGCCACCAGCAAACTCAAAATCTCACAGGGGGCGAGCACTGAAGCTTTCTTT.

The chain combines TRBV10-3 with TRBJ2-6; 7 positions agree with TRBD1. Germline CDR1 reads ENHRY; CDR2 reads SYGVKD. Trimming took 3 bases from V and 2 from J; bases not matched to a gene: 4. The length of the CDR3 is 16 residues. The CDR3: CAISDPDRAGANVLTF. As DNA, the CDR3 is TGTGCCATCAGTGACCCTGACAGGGCTGGGGCCAACGTCCTGACTTTC.

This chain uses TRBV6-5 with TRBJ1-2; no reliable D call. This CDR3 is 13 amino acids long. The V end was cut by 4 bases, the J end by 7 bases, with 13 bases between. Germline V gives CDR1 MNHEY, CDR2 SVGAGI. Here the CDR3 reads CASSSRIGSGYTF. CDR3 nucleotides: TGTGCCAGCAGTTCCAGGATAGGCTCTGGCTACACCTTC.

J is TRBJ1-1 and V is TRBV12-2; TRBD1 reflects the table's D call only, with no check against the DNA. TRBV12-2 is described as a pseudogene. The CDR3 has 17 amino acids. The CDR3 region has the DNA TGTGCAAGTCGCTTATGTGGGGCAGGGTTGGTGAACACTGAAGCTTTCTTT. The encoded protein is CASRLCGAGLVNTEAFF.

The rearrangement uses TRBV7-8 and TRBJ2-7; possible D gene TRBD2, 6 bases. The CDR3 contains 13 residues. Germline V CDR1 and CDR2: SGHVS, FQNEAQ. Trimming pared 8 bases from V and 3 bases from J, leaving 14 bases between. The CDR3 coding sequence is TGTGCCAGCTCCACCGGGGGTTACTACGAGCAGTACTTC. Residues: CASSTGGYYEQYF.

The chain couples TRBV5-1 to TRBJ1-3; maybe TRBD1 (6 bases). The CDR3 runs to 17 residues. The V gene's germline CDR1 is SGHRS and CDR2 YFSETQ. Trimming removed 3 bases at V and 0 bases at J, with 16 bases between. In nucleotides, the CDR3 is TGCGCCAGCAGCTCTGAACCAGGGGCCTCCTCTGGAAACACCATATATTTT. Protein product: CASSSEPGASSGNTIYF.

CDR3: CASSLSANNEQFF. The DNA for the CDR3 is TGTGCCAGCAGCTTATCAGCGAACAATGAGCAGTTCTTC. J is TRBJ2-1 and V is TRBV11-3; D ambiguous. Germline CDR1 and CDR2: SGHNT and YENEEA. With 2 bases removed from V and 5 bases from J, the gap between germline ends came to 7 bases. The CDR3 contains 13 residues. Drawing the rest from reference TRBV11-3 and TRBJ2-1, the complete variable domain is EAGVVQSPRYKIIEKKQPVAFWCNPISGHNTLYWYLQNLGQGPELLIRYENEEAVDDSQLPKDRFSAERLKGVDSTLKIQPAELGDSAVYLCASSLSANNEQFFGPGTRLTVL.

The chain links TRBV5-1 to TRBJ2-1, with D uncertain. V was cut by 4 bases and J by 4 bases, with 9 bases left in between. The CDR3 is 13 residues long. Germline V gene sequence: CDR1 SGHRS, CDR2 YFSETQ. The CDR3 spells CASSADTYNEQFF. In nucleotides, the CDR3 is TGCGCCAGCAGCGCCGACACGTACAATGAGCAGTTCTTC.

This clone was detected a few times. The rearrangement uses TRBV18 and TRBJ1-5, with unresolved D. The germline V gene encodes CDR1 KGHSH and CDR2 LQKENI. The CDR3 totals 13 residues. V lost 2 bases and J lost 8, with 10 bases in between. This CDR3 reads CASSPSLGEPQHF. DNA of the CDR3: TGTGCCAGCTCACCATCACTTGGAGAGCCCCAGCATTTT.

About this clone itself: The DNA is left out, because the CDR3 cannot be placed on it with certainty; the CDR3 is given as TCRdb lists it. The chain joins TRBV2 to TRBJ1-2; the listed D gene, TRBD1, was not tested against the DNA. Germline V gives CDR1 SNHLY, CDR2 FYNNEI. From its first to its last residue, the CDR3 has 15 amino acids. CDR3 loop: CASSILGQGNYGYTF.

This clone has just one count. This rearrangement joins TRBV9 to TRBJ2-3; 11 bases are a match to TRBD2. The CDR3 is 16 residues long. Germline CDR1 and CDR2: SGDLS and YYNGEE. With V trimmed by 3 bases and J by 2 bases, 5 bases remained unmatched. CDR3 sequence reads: CASSGRLAGPTDTQYF. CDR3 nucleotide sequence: TGTGCCAGCAGCGGCCGACTAGCGGGACCCACAGATACGCAGTATTTT.

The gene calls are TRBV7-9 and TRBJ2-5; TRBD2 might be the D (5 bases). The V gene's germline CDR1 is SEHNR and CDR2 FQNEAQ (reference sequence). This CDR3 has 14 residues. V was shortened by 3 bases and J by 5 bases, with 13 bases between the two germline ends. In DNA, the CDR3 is TGTGCCAGCAGCTTGGGAGTGGCGCGGGAGACCCAGTACTTC. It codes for CASSLGVARETQYF.

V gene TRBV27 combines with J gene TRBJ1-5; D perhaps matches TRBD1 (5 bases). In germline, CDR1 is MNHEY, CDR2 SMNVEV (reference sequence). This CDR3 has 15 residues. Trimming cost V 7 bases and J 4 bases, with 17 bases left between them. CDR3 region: CASTLTAGPNQPQHF. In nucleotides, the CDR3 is TGTGCCAGCACCCTAACTGCAGGGCCTAATCAGCCCCAGCATTTT.

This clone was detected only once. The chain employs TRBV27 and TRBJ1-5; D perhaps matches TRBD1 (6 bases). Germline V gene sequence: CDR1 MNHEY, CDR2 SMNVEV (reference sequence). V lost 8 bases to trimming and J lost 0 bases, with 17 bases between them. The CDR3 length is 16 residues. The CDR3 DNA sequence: TGTGCCAGCGCACTAGAGGGGGGGCATAGCAATCAGCCCCAGCATTTT. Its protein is CASALEGGHSNQPQHF.

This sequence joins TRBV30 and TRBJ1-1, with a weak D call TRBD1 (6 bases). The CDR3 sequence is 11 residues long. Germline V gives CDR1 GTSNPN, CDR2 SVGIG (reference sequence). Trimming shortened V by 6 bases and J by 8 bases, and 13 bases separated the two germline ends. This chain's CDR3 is CACPGGHEAFF. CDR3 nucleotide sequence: TGTGCCTGCCCGGGGGGCCACGAAGCTTTCTTT.

The DNA for the CDR3 is TGTGCCAGCAGTGGGGCAGGGGGCGACTATGGCTACACCTTC. This translates into CASSGAGGDYGYTF. The chain uses TRBV2 and TRBJ1-2; 8 bases are a match to TRBD1. The CDR3 consists of 14 residues. V was pared by 4 bases and J by 3 bases, with 4 bases of the junction left unmatched. CDR1 and CDR2 (germline): SNHLY, FYNNEI.

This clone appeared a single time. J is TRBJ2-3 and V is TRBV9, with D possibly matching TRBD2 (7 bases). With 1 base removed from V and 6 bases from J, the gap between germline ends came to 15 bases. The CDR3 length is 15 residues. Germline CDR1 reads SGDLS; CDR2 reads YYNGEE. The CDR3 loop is CASSVRSSGGDTQYF. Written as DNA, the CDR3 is TGTGCCAGCAGCGTAAGATCTTCGGGGGGCGATACGCAGTATTTT.

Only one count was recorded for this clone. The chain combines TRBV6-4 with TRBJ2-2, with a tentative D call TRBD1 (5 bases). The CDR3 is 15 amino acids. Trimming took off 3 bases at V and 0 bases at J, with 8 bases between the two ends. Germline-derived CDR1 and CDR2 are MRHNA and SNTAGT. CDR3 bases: TGTGCCAGCAGTGAAGGGGCAGCGAACACCGGGGAGCTGTTTTTT. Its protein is CASSEGAANTGELFF.

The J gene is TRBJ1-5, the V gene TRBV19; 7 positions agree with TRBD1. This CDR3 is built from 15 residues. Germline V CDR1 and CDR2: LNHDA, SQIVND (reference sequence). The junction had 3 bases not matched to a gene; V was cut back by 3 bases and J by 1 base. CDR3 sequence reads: CASSIVTGSNQPQHF. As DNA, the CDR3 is TGTGCCAGTAGTATCGTGACAGGGAGCAATCAGCCCCAGCATTTT.

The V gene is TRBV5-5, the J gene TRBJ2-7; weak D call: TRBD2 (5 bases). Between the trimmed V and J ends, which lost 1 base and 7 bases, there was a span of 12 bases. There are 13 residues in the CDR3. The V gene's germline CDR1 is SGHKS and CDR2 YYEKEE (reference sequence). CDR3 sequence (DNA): TGTGCCAGCAGCTTGAGCGGCCTTCTAGAGCAGTACTTC. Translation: CASSLSGLLEQYF.

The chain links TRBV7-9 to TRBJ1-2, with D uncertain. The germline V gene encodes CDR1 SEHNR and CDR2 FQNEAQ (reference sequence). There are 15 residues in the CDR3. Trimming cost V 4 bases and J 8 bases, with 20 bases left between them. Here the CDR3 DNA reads TGTGCCAGCAGCTCCGAGATACCGCGGACTGGGGGCTACACCTTC. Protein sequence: CASSSEIPRTGGYTF.

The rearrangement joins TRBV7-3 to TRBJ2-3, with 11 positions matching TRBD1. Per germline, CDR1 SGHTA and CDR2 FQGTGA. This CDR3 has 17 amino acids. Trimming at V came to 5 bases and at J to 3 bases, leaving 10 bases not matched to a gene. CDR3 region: CASSAWTGGFKTDTQYF. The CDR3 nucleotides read TGTGCCAGCAGCGCGTGGACAGGGGGCTTTAAGACAGATACGCAGTATTTT.

The CDR3 DNA reads as TGTGCCAGCAGTTTATCGGTCGGACTAGGGAACACCGGGGAGCTGTTTTTT. The encoded protein is CASSLSVGLGNTGELFF. The chain couples TRBV28 to TRBJ2-2, with 7 bases lining up with TRBD2. V lost 1 base and J lost 1; bases outside the gene matches: 6. Germline loops: CDR1 MDHEN, CDR2 SYDVKM. This CDR3 has 17 amino acids.

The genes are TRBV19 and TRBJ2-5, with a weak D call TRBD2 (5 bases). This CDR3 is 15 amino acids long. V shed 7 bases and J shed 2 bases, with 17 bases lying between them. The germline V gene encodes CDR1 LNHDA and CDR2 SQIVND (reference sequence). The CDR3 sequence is CASKRAGQSQETQYF. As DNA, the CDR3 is TGTGCCAGTAAGAGGGCAGGCCAATCACAAGAGACCCAGTACTTC.

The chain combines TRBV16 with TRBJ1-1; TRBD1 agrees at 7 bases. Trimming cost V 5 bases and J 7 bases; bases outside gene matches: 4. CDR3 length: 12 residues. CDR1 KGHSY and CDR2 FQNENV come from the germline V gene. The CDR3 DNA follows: TGTGCCAGCAGCATACAGGGGATTGAAGCTTTCTTT. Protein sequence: CASSIQGIEAFF.